The 9 T cell receptor beta chains below come from one sample, sequenced in a study of T cell responses to AZD1222 COVID-19 vaccine. Method: immunoSEQ multiplex PCR; TCRdb's copy keeps in-frame clones and lacks some. Found here are tens of thousands of clones, about 89% of them singletons; the top ten hold just under 2%. The sample in question was peripheral blood, obtained on day 0 of AZD1222 vaccination. Source of these receptors: an adult in good health.

V usage is TRBV5-6 and J usage is TRBJ1-2; 7 bases fit TRBD1. Germline CDR1 is SGHDT and CDR2 is YYEEEE. This CDR3 spans 14 amino acids. J lost 8 bases, V lost 4 bases, and 11 bases had no gene match. Written as DNA, the CDR3 is TGTGCCAGCAGCCGCAACAGGGGCGGGAGCGGCTACACCTTC. The encoded protein is CASSRNRGGSGYTF.

The chain links TRBV7-2 to TRBJ2-2; 9 bases agree with TRBD2. In germline, CDR1 is SGHTA, CDR2 FQGNSA. Trimming cost V 5 bases and J 5 bases; bases outside gene matches: 9. The CDR3 loop spans 16 amino acids. The CDR3 sequence is CASSGRTSAGTGELFF. CDR3 nucleotides: TGTGCCAGCAGCGGAAGGACTAGCGCGGGGACCGGGGAGCTGTTTTTT.

This clone was recorded once. The rearrangement joins TRBV18 to TRBJ1-4; 9 nucleotides match TRBD1. Trimming removed 3 bases from V and 8 bases from J; junction bases left unmatched: 4. The CDR3 spans 14 residues. Germline CDR1 and CDR2: KGHSH and LQKENI. CDR3 sequence: CASSPGQGVEKLFF. The CDR3 DNA sequence: TGTGCCAGCTCACCGGGACAGGGAGTAGAAAAACTGTTTTTT. The entire variable domain, with the rest obtained from reference TRBV18 and TRBJ1-4, is as follows: NAGVMQNPRHLVRRRGQEARLRCSPMKGHSHVYWYRQLPEEGLKFMVYLQKENIIDESGMPKERFSAEFPKEGPSILRIQQVVRGDSAAYFCASSPGQGVEKLFFGSGTQLSVL.

This chain uses TRBV3-1 (or the pseudogene TRBV3-2) with TRBJ2-2, with D possibly being TRBD1 (6 bases). Trimming left V 1 base short and J 0 bases short, with 15 bases between. The CDR3 consists of 18 residues. CDR1 LGHDT and CDR2 YNNKEL come from the germline V gene (reference sequence). DNA of the CDR3: TGTGCCAGCAGCCAAGGCTGGCCCAGGGGTGCGAACACCGGGGAGCTGTTTTTT. Encoded protein: CASSQGWPRGANTGELFF.

CDR3: CASSPSGSTDTQYF. The DNA for the CDR3 is TGTGCCAGCAGCCCTAGCGGGAGCACAGATACGCAGTATTTT. The V and J genes are TRBV7-2 and TRBJ2-3, with 8 bases matching TRBD2. Losses at the gene ends were 5 bases for V and 0 bases for J; bases not matched to a gene: 1. The germline V gene encodes CDR1 SGHTA and CDR2 FQGNSA. The CDR3 extends over 14 amino acids.

The chain joins TRBV11-2 to TRBJ2-1; 10 nucleotides align to TRBD2. CDR1 SGHAT and CDR2 FQNNGV come from the germline V gene. Germline trimming cut 5 bases from V and 7 bases from J; bases unmatched to any gene: 5. The CDR3 is 14 residues long. CDR3 amino acids: CASSTGLAENEQFF. DNA for the CDR3: TGTGCCAGCAGCACCGGACTAGCGGAAAATGAGCAGTTCTTC.

The genes are TRBV5-1 and TRBJ2-5; D is undetermined. With 1 base removed from V and 5 bases from J, the gap between germline ends came to 9 bases. CDR1 is SGHRS and CDR2 is YFSETQ in the germline V gene. This CDR3 has 13 amino acids. The CDR3: CASSLSTEETQYF. CDR3 coding DNA: TGCGCCAGCAGCTTGAGTACCGAGGAGACCCAGTACTTC.

The chain has TRBV19 and TRBJ2-1; TRBD2 matches 14 bases. CDR3 length equals 15 residues. The germline V gene has CDR1 LNHDA and CDR2 SQIVND (reference sequence). With 8 bases clipped from V and 4 bases from J, the junction kept 4 bases outside the gene matches. CDR3 nucleotides: TGTGCCAGTTCGGGACTAGCGGGAGTATACAATGAGCAGTTCTTC. Translated, it gives CASSGLAGVYNEQFF.

This clone was seen a few times. The chain is built from TRBV2 and TRBJ1-2; 8 bases are shared with TRBD1. The V gene's germline CDR1 is SNHLY and CDR2 FYNNEI. CDR3 length: 19 residues. The J segment lost 6 bases and the V segment lost 5 bases, leaving 23 bases of the junction unmatched. CDR3 sequence: CASSQSIPGQGLRQDGYTF. As DNA, the CDR3 is TGTGCCAGCAGTCAATCAATCCCCGGACAGGGTCTACGTCAAGATGGCTACACCTTC.